This T cell receptor (beta chain) was identified in a study of blood T cell repertoires in COVID-19. The study assigned cohorts using participant-reported clinical history. Recovered participants had two consecutive negative NP/OP PCR tests, healthcare professional clearance, or symptom resolution. Measured with immunoSEQ multiplex PCR; TCRdb has only the in-frame clones, and not every one. The sample carries hundreds of thousands of clones, approximately 88% recorded once. The V and J ends lost 3 bases and 4 bases, in that order; junction bases with no gene match: 7. The CDR3 sequence is 15 residues long. CDR1 is LNHDA, CDR2 SQIVND, per germline (reference sequence).

The clonotype comes from a woman between 40 and 55 years old who had recovered from COVID-19. Sequences were obtained from PBMCs or T cells enriched from blood (not recorded which). The chain employs TRBV19 and TRBJ1-2; 8 bases match TRBD1. CDR3 DNA: TGTGCCAGTAGTATGCTGTGGACAGGGAGCTATGGCTACACCTTC. This translates into CASSMLWTGSYGYTF.